The 7 T cell receptor beta chains below were found in one sample sequenced in a study of shared clonotypes between healthy human individuals. TCRdb's copy holds only in-frame clones and misses some; the assay was immunoSEQ multiplex PCR. Of 2 million to 2.5 million clones in the sample, 85% to 95% were seen once. Sequenced sample: naive CD4+ T cells sorted from blood. Subset in this sample: CD45RA+ positively selected. Receptor source: a man between 18 and 29 years old in good health.

The chain carries TRBV7-2 and TRBJ2-7, with 15 bases aligning to TRBD2. The germline CDR1 and CDR2 sequences are SGHTA and FQGNSA. The CDR3 contains 18 residues. V shed 5 bases, J shed 3 bases, and the junction held 11 bases outside the gene matches. CDR3 sequence reads: CASSPGLAGGRFYYEQYF. DNA of the CDR3: TGTGCCAGCAGCCCGGGACTAGCGGGAGGTCGATTCTACTACGAGCAGTACTTC.

Note on this clone: Additional DNA sequences in this sample encode the identical CDR3. This sequence joins TRBV2 and TRBJ2-7; weak D call: TRBD1 (6 bases). Trimming removed 2 bases at V and 0 bases at J, with 8 bases between. The CDR3 extends over 14 amino acids. CDR1 and CDR2 from the germline V gene are SNHLY and FYNNEI. CDR3 residues: CASSEQGSSYEQYF. In DNA, the CDR3 is TGTGCCAGCAGTGAACAGGGGAGCTCCTACGAGCAGTACTTC.

The V and J genes are TRBV19 and TRBJ2-7; no reliable D call. V was shortened by 5 bases and J by 0 bases, with 20 bases between the two germline ends. Germline CDR1 reads LNHDA; CDR2 reads SQIVND (reference sequence). CDR3 length equals 17 residues. The CDR3 DNA sequence: TGTGCCAGTAGTCCCCGAGGTAGCCAGGCCCTCTCCTACGAGCAGTACTTC. Translated, it gives CASSPRGSQALSYEQYF.

V is TRBV10-1 and J is TRBJ2-3, with TRBD1 as a possible D gene (5 bases). V lost 5 bases, J lost 2 bases, and 11 bases lay in between. CDR3 length equals 14 residues. Germline-derived CDR1 and CDR2 are WNHNN and SYGVQD (reference sequence). The CDR3 region has the DNA TGCGCCAGCAGTCCAGCTGGGGCCACAGATACGCAGTATTTT. It yields the protein CASSPAGATDTQYF.

A word on this clone: This CDR3 is also generated by other DNA sequences in the sample. The chain recombines TRBV30 with TRBJ2-1; D is uncertain. Germline V gene sequence: CDR1 GTSNPN, CDR2 SVGIG (reference sequence). The CDR3 is 11 amino acids. V lost 0 bases, J lost 9 bases, and 6 bases lay in between. DNA of the CDR3: TGTGCCTGGAGTGTACTCGGTGAGCAGTTCTTC. It is translated as CAWSVLGEQFF. The full variable domain, with the rest looked up from reference TRBV30 and TRBJ2-1, is SQTIHQWPATLVQPVGSPLSLECTVEGTSNPNLYWYRQAAGRGLQLLFYSVGIGQISSEVPQNLSASRPQDRQFILSSKKLLLSDSGFYLCAWSVLGEQFFGPGTRLTVL.

Only one count was recorded for this clone. The V gene is TRBV28, the J gene TRBJ2-1; 9 bases agree with TRBD2. The CDR3 runs 15 residues. V lost 3 bases, J lost 7 bases, and 7 bases stayed unmatched. Per the germline V gene, CDR1 is MDHEN and CDR2 is SYDVKM. The CDR3 protein is CASSFGTSWVNEQFF. In DNA, the CDR3 is TGTGCCAGCAGTTTTGGGACTAGCTGGGTTAATGAGCAGTTCTTC.

The rearrangement links TRBV5-1 to TRBJ1-2, with 7 bases that match TRBD1. This CDR3 contains 15 residues. Germline V CDR1 and CDR2: SGHRS, YFSETQ. Losses at the gene ends were 4 bases for V and 5 bases for J; bases not matched to a gene: 11. This CDR3 is CASSTPGQSFYGYTF. The CDR3 bases are TGCGCCAGCAGCACCCCGGGACAGAGTTTTTATGGCTACACCTTC.